The 26 T cell receptor beta chains below come from one sample, sequenced in a study of CXCR3-negative and CXCR3-positive naive CD8 T cells. Points from the study as a whole: Against CXCR3-negative naive cells, CXCR3-positive naive cells showed more hydrophobic TRB CDR3s.

5' RACE that incorporated UMI labels was used to prepare the TRB cDNA libraries. TCRdb reprocessed the 5' RACE reads; each CDR3 protein has one entry and no DNA is given. The sample holds about 140,000 distinct CDR3 sequences. The antigens these receptors bind are not known. The specimen was naive CXCR3+ CD8+ T cells from blood. Subset described: CD45RO-CCR7+CD27+CD95- naive CD8+ T cells expressing CXCR3 (TNR3+). Source of these receptors: a human donor in good health. Some clones in this sample may be carry-over from other donors' samples.

The chain recombines TRBV27 with TRBJ1-3. The germline V gene has CDR1 MNHEY and CDR2 SMNVEV (reference sequence). The CDR3 covers 17 residues. This CDR3 reads CASKLPPATYSGNTIYF.

The chain uses TRBV20-1 and TRBJ2-5; TCRdb's D gene call, TRBD1, goes unchecked for lack of DNA. The CDR3 sequence is 17 residues long. Germline-derived CDR1 and CDR2 are DFQATT and SNEGSKA (reference sequence). The CDR3 reads CSASSRSWSQDRETQYF.

The rearrangement links TRBV5-5 to TRBJ2-7; the TCRdb call, TRBD1, lacks DNA for checking. Germline CDR1 is SGHKS and CDR2 is YYEKEE (reference sequence). CDR3 length: 15 amino acids. This CDR3 is CASSTPGQGTYEQYF.

This chain connects TRBV20-1 to TRBJ2-5; absent DNA, TCRdb's TRBD2 call cannot be checked. The germline gives CDR1 DFQATT, CDR2 SNEGSKA (reference sequence). The CDR3 is 14 amino acids. CDR3 protein: CSARLAGVWETQYF.

The chain carries TRBV6-2 or TRBV6-3 and TRBJ1-1; absent DNA, TCRdb's TRBD1 call cannot be checked. Germline V lookup: CDR1 MNHEY, CDR2 SVGEGT. The CDR3 loop spans 13 amino acids. CDR3 protein: CATRGQGYTEAFF.

The chain recombines TRBV29-1 with TRBJ2-1; TCRdb indicates TRBD2, and absent DNA this call remains unverified. The CDR3 sequence is 15 residues long. Per germline, CDR1 SQVTM and CDR2 ANQGSEA. CDR3 protein: CSVDEGRLAGNEQFF.

The chain joins TRBV11-2 to TRBJ2-7; absent DNA, TCRdb's TRBD1 call cannot be checked. The CDR3 spans 14 residues. CDR1 is SGHAT, CDR2 FQNNGV, per germline. Here the CDR3 reads CASSLTRGGYEQYF.

The rearrangement uses TRBV20-1 and TRBJ2-7; no DNA is available, so the TRBD1 call from TCRdb remains unchecked. The germline V gene encodes CDR1 DFQATT and CDR2 SNEGSKA (reference sequence). CDR3 length equals 14 residues. CDR3 region: CSARGTRNNYEQYF.

The rearrangement uses TRBV28 and TRBJ2-7; TCRdb selects TRBD1, and the lack of DNA leaves this call unchecked. The CDR3 is made up of 14 amino acids. Germline values: CDR1 MDHEN, CDR2 SYDVKM. CDR3 region: CASSAPRQSYEQYF.

The chain is built from TRBV5-4 and TRBJ2-1; TCRdb picks TRBD1, but there is no DNA to check that call. Germline CDR1 is SGHNT and CDR2 is YYREEE (reference sequence). This CDR3 has 16 residues. The CDR3: CASSLPGGGSYNEQFF.

This chain connects TRBV28 to TRBJ2-3; TCRdb calls TRBD1, which cannot be checked without DNA. Germline CDR1 reads MDHEN; CDR2 reads SYDVKM. This CDR3 spans 16 amino acids. The CDR3 sequence: CASSSRTRLVQDTQYF.

This chain connects TRBV4-3 to TRBJ2-1. The CDR3 totals 15 residues. Germline CDR1 is LGHNA and CDR2 is YSLEER. Here the CDR3 reads CASSQGSNSYNEQFF.

The chain uses TRBV7-3 and TRBJ1-6. This CDR3 comprises 16 residues. CDR1 SGHTA and CDR2 FQGTGA come from the germline V gene. The CDR3 protein is CASSSTHWTLGSPLHF. Looking up the rest from reference TRBV7-3 and TRBJ1-6 gives the full variable domain: GAGVSQTPSNKVTEKGKYVELRCDPISGHTALYWYRQSLGQGPEFLIYFQGTGAADDSGLPNDRFFAVRPEGSVSTLKIQRTERGDSAVYLCASSSTHWTLGSPLHFGNGTRLTVT.

The chain uses TRBV29-1 and TRBJ1-1; without DNA, the TCRdb call of TRBD1 cannot be checked. This CDR3 contains 16 residues. The V gene's germline CDR1 is SQVTM and CDR2 ANQGSEA. The CDR3 is CSVEGPGPSGNTEAFF.

V is TRBV4-2 and J is TRBJ1-2; TCRdb proposes TRBD1, but this gene call is untestable without DNA. Germline CDR1 LGHNA, CDR2 YNFKEQ. The CDR3 totals 16 residues. The CDR3 loop is CASSPENRLRHYGYTF.

The CDR3 sequence: CSVDPGANEQYF. This chain connects TRBV29-1 to TRBJ2-7; TCRdb indicates TRBD1, and absent DNA this call remains unverified. The CDR3 has 12 residues. Germline V gene sequence: CDR1 SQVTM, CDR2 ANQGSEA.

The chain joins TRBV30 to TRBJ1-2; the TCRdb D gene call, TRBD1, has no DNA to confirm it. Germline V gene data show CDR1 as GTSNPN and CDR2 as SVGIG (reference sequence). The CDR3 is made up of 15 amino acids. CDR3 region: CAWSPPLGGFYGYTF.

J is TRBJ1-5 and V is TRBV11-2; the TCRdb D gene call, TRBD1, has no DNA to confirm it. The CDR3 runs 13 residues. Germline V gene sequence: CDR1 SGHAT, CDR2 FQNNGV. CDR3 loop: CASSLWAGEPQHF.

This sequence joins TRBV6-5 and TRBJ1-2; TCRdb's assignment of TRBD1 cannot be checked, as there is no DNA. Germline CDR1 and CDR2: MNHEY and SVGAGI. The CDR3 sequence is 17 residues long. The CDR3 protein is CASSPDRTGRFEDGYTF.

The gene calls are TRBV5-1 and TRBJ2-3; the TRBD1 assignment by TCRdb is unverifiable without DNA. The CDR3 has 16 amino acids. The V gene's germline CDR1 is SGHRS and CDR2 YFSETQ. CDR3 amino acids: CASSSYPGPLTDTQYF.

V gene TRBV20-1 combines with J gene TRBJ2-7; the TCRdb call, TRBD1, lacks DNA for checking. The CDR3 extends over 13 amino acids. Germline lookup yields CDR1 DFQATT and CDR2 SNEGSKA (reference sequence). This chain's CDR3 is CSARDRLRGEQYF.

The rearrangement joins TRBV4-2 to TRBJ2-1. Germline CDR1 reads LGHNA; CDR2 reads YNFKEQ. This CDR3 region has 15 residues. The CDR3 reads CASSQERTDYNEQFF.

The chain couples TRBV11-2 to TRBJ2-1; TCRdb reports TRBD1, a call that lacks DNA to check it against. CDR1 is SGHAT and CDR2 is FQNNGV in the germline V gene. CDR3 length equals 15 residues. The CDR3 sequence: CASSLGTGLKNEQFF.

The chain couples TRBV4-1 to TRBJ2-7. Germline V CDR1 and CDR2: MGHRA, YSYEKL. The CDR3 totals 14 residues. CDR3 residues: CASSQVTGNYEQYF.

The chain is built from TRBV28 and TRBJ1-1; no DNA is available, so the TRBD1 call from TCRdb remains unchecked. This CDR3 comprises 15 residues. CDR1 and CDR2 from the germline V gene are MDHEN and SYDVKM. The CDR3 protein is CASSLTGVLSTEAFF.

This chain links TRBV5-1 with TRBJ2-2; TCRdb calls TRBD1, which cannot be checked without DNA. The CDR3 runs 16 residues. Germline loops: CDR1 SGHRS, CDR2 YFSETQ. The CDR3: CASSLEVGPSTGELFF.